The 9 T cell receptor beta chains listed next were all sequenced from one sample in a study of cytomegalovirus exposure and HLA in healthy donors. It was with 60 Vbeta and 13 Jbeta primers that the PCR ran. TCRdb keeps only in-frame clones here, not all; method: immunoSEQ multiplex PCR. The sample holds some 150,000 clones, roughly 70% seen once. The sample consisted of PBMCs. Receptors originate from a man under 40 in good health and CMV-seronegative.

The rearrangement links TRBV5-1 to TRBJ1-2; no firm D call. Germline CDR1 SGHRS, CDR2 YFSETQ. This CDR3 comprises 13 residues. V shed 0 bases and J shed 8 bases, with 11 bases lying between them. The CDR3 sequence is CASSLGRADGYTF. The CDR3 DNA reads TGCGCCAGCAGCTTGGGGCGGGCGGACGGCTACACCTTC.

The rearrangement links TRBV6-5 to TRBJ1-1, with D unresolved. Germline CDR1 MNHEY, CDR2 SVGAGI. The V gene lost 1 base and the J gene lost 3 bases, with 9 bases spanning the gap. The CDR3 has 14 residues. CDR3 protein: CASSYFRDDTEAFF. CDR3 coding DNA: TGTGCCAGCAGTTACTTCCGGGATGACACTGAAGCTTTCTTT.

The J gene is TRBJ2-7, the V gene TRBV7-9; 7 bases map to TRBD1. CDR3 length: 14 residues. Germline V gene lookup returns CDR1 SEHNR and CDR2 FQNEAQ (reference sequence). The ends lost 3 bases at V and 2 bases at J; junction bases unmatched: 4. CDR3 sequence: CASSLGQPPYEQYF. In DNA form, the CDR3 reads TGTGCCAGCAGCTTGGGACAGCCCCCCTACGAGCAGTACTTC.

The chain has TRBV2 and TRBJ2-1; TRBD1 agrees at 9 bases. V shed 6 bases and J 8 bases; nucleotides not matched to a gene: 8. The CDR3 is 14 amino acids. Germline V gene data show CDR1 as SNHLY and CDR2 as FYNNEI. CDR3 in DNA: TGTGCCAGCAGGGGACAGGGACGGGGCGATGAGCAGTTCTTC. It is translated as CASRGQGRGDEQFF.

The gene calls are TRBV5-1 and TRBJ2-1, with 8 bases aligning to TRBD1. Germline trimming cut 2 bases from V and 7 bases from J; bases unmatched to any gene: 8. The CDR3 contains 15 residues. The germline V gene has CDR1 SGHRS and CDR2 YFSETQ. CDR3 sequence reads: CASSFPQGARNEQFF. The CDR3 DNA is TGCGCCAGCAGCTTTCCGCAGGGGGCGCGTAATGAGCAGTTCTTC. The full variable domain, in which reference TRBV5-1 and TRBJ2-1 provide the parts outside the CDR3, is KAGVTQTPRYLIKTRGQQVTLSCSPISGHRSVSWYQQTPGQGLQFLFEYFSETQRNKGNFPGRFSGRQFSNSRSEMNVSTLELGDSALYLCASSFPQGARNEQFFGPGTRLTVL.

V usage is TRBV10-1 and J usage is TRBJ1-4, with D possibly being TRBD1 (5 bases). Looked up from germline, CDR1 is WNHNN and CDR2 is SYGVQD (reference sequence). The V end lost 7 bases, the J end lost 8 bases, and 20 bases lay between the germline ends. This CDR3 spans 15 amino acids. The CDR3 loop reads CASISGSGAGEKLFF. The CDR3 region has the DNA TGCGCCAGCATAAGTGGGTCTGGGGCGGGAGAAAAACTGTTTTTT.

In this sample, this clone turned up a few times. The chain couples TRBV5-1 to TRBJ2-2; 11 positions agree with TRBD2. CDR3 size: 17 residues. The V and J ends lost 1 base and 2 bases, in that order; junction bases with no gene match: 4. Germline values: CDR1 SGHRS, CDR2 YFSETQ. In nucleotides, the CDR3 is TGCGCCAGCAGCTTGCTAGCGGGGGGCTCAAACACCGGGGAGCTGTTTTTT. Translated, it gives CASSLLAGGSNTGELFF.

This chain links TRBV6-1 with TRBJ1-5; D gene ambiguous. The V gene lost 7 bases and the J gene lost 0 bases, with 10 bases spanning the gap. Germline V gene lookup returns CDR1 MNHNS and CDR2 SASEGT. The CDR3 length is 14 residues. The CDR3 here is CASTGGNSNQPQHF. The CDR3 nucleotides read TGTGCCAGCACGGGAGGGAATAGCAATCAGCCCCAGCATTTT.

The chain has TRBV5-1 and TRBJ2-3; 9 nucleotides agree with TRBD2. The CDR3 is 16 amino acids. Germline-derived CDR1 and CDR2 are SGHRS and YFSETQ. The ends lost 0 bases at V and 2 bases at J; junction bases unmatched: 4. The CDR3 region is CASSLAGGGDTDTQYF. Written as DNA, the CDR3 is TGCGCCAGCAGCTTGGCTGGCGGGGGGGACACAGATACGCAGTATTTT.